The 11 T cell receptor beta chains listed next were all sequenced from one sample in a study of blood T cells in healthy people across ages. A sample-barcoded 5' primer and a J-beta primer mix were used in a second PCR of roughly 7 to 11 cycles. TCRdb ran MiXCR on the 5' RACE reads and lists one entry per CDR3 protein. The sample records more than 800,000 distinct CDR3 sequences, more than 40% being singletons. What was sequenced was blood. These receptors were collected from a woman aged 55-69 years in good health.

This clonotype was observed a few times. The rearrangement links TRBV11-1 to TRBJ2-3; 9 nucleotides line up with TRBD1. This CDR3 region has 15 residues. CDR1 is SGHAT and CDR2 is FQDESV in the germline V gene (reference sequence). V lost 1 base to trimming and J lost 4 bases; unmatched junction nucleotides: 3. The CDR3 nucleotides read TGTGCCAGCAGCTTAGGACAGGGGGACGCAGATACGCAGTATTTT. It is translated as CASSLGQGDADTQYF.

The rearrangement links TRBV12-3 or TRBV12-4 to TRBJ2-7, with D possibly matching TRBD2 (5 bases). V lost 5 bases to trimming and J lost 1 base, with 12 bases between them. The CDR3 is 14 residues long. The CDR3 here is CASSREAVSYEQYF. For the CDR3, the DNA is TGTGCCAGCAGTAGGGAAGCGGTTTCCTACGAGCAGTACTTC.

The chain joins TRBV13 to TRBJ2-1; 16 bases fit TRBD2. The CDR3 totals 18 residues. The germline gives CDR1 PRHDT, CDR2 FYEKMQ (reference sequence). V gave up 2 bases and J gave up 3 bases; unmatched junction bases: 4. CDR3 sequence: CASSLTGTSGRGYNEQFF. The CDR3 bases are TGTGCCAGCAGCTTAACCGGGACTAGCGGGAGGGGCTACAATGAGCAGTTCTTC.

DNA of the CDR3: TGCGCCAGCAGCCAAGATCTGGAGGAAAAACTGTTTTTT. It translates to CASSQDLEEKLFF. The J gene is TRBJ1-4, the V gene TRBV4-1; D not resolved. CDR1 is MGHRA and CDR2 is YSYEKL in the germline V gene. Trimming removed 0 bases from V and 8 bases from J, with 7 bases in between. There are 13 residues in the CDR3.

About this clonotype: This clone may be a read error of a much larger clone one base away. The chain recombines TRBV27 with TRBJ1-4, with 8 bases identical to TRBD1. Germline CDR1 MNHEY, CDR2 SMNVEV (reference sequence). The CDR3 loop spans 15 amino acids. This CDR3 reads CASSLTTGANGKLFF. DNA for the CDR3: TGTGCCAGCAGTTTAACGACAGGGGCTAATGGAAAACTGTTTTTT.

The chain carries TRBV11-2 and TRBJ1-6; D not certain. CDR1 is SGHAT and CDR2 is FQNNGV in the germline V gene. The CDR3 extends over 13 amino acids. V lost 1 base and J lost 11, with 9 bases in between. CDR3 in amino acids: CASSLAQNAPLHF. The CDR3 DNA follows: TGTGCCAGCAGCTTAGCCCAGAATGCACCCCTCCACTTT. Full variable domain (outside the CDR3, taken from reference TRBV11-2 and TRBJ1-6): EAGVAQSPRYKIIEKRQSVAFWCNPISGHATLYWYQQILGQGPKLLIQFQNNGVVDDSQLPKDRFSAERLKGVDSTLKIQPAKLEDSAVYLCASSLAQNAPLHFGNGTRLTVT.

This chain uses TRBV10-3 with TRBJ2-1; D gene uncertain. Germline V gives CDR1 ENHRY, CDR2 SYGVKD. The germline V and J ends were trimmed by 7 bases and 13 bases, with 23 bases remaining between them. This CDR3 has 14 amino acids. The CDR3, as DNA: TGTGCCATCACCCCGGGCCCATTAAATGTCGTACAGTTCTTC. This sequence encodes CAITPGPLNVVQFF.

The V and J genes are TRBV27 and TRBJ2-5, with D perhaps given as TRBD1 or TRBD2 (5 bases each). The CDR3 covers 13 residues. Looked up from germline, CDR1 is MNHEY and CDR2 is SMNVEV (reference sequence). V was clipped by 0 bases and J by 11 bases, with 13 bases between them. CDR3 DNA sequence: TGTGCCAGCAGTTTATCGGTGCTGGGGGAGCAGTACTTC. This sequence encodes CASSLSVLGEQYF.

The rearrangement links TRBV7-2 to TRBJ2-4; D is undetermined. The assigned J gene may be wrong: the sequence end matches TRBJ2-7 better. The CDR3 loop spans 13 amino acids. Per germline, CDR1 SGHTA and CDR2 FQGNSA. The CDR3 here is CASSLLWVYEQYF. CDR3 in DNA: TGTGCCAGCAGCTTACTTTGGGTCTACGAGCAGTACTTC.

The rearrangement uses TRBV2 and TRBJ1-1; no firm D call. The CDR3 has 13 residues. Trimming took off 8 bases at V and 6 bases at J, with 16 bases between the two ends. Germline lookup yields CDR1 SNHLY and CDR2 FYNNEI. The CDR3 DNA sequence: TGTGCCAGCTGTCTCCGCCCTGACGCTGAAGCTTTCTTT. Translation gives CASCLRPDAEAFF. The full variable domain, completed using reference TRBV2 and TRBJ1-1, is EPEVTQTPSHQVTQMGQEVILRCVPISNHLYFYWYRQILGQKVEFLVSFYNNEISEKSEIFDDQFSVERPDGSNFTLKIRSTKLEDSAMYFCASCLRPDAEAFFGQGTRLTVV.

The table lists this clonotype with a few counts. The chain has TRBV28 and TRBJ2-7; unclear D gene. The CDR3 consists of 14 residues. Per germline, CDR1 MDHEN and CDR2 SYDVKM. V lost 10 bases, J lost 4 bases, and 20 bases lay in between. For the CDR3, the DNA is TGTGCCACCGTCCTGGGCGGCGGATCGTACGAGCAGTACTTC. Encoded protein: CATVLGGGSYEQYF.